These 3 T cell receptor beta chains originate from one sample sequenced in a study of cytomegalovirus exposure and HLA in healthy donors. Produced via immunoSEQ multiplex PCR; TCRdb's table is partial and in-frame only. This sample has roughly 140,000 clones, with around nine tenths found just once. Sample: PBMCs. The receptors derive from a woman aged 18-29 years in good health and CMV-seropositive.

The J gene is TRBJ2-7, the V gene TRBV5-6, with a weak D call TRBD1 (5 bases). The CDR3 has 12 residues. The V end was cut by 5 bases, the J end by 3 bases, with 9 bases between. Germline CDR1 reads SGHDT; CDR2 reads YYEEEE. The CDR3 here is CASSFRGYEQYF. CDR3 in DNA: TGTGCCAGCAGTTTTAGGGGCTACGAGCAGTACTTC. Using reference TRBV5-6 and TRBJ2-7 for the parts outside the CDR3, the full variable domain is DAGVTQSPTHLIKTRGQQVTLRCSPKSGHDTVSWYQQALGQGPQFIFQYYEEEERQRGNFPDRFSGHQFPNYSSELNVNALLLGDSALYLCASSFRGYEQYFGPGTRLTVT.

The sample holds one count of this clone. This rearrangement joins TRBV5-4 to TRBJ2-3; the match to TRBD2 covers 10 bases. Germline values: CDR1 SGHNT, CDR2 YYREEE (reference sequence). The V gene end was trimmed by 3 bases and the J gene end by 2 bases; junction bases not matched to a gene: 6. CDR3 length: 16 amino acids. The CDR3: CASSSRSGRATDTQYF. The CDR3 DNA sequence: TGTGCCAGCAGCTCCAGAAGCGGGAGGGCCACAGATACGCAGTATTTT.

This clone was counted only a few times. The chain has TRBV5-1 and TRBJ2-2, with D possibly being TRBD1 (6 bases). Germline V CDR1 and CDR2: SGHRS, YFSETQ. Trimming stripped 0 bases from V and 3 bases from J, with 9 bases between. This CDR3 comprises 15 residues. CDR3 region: CASSLAQGYTGELFF. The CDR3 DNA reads TGCGCCAGCAGCTTGGCACAGGGATACACCGGGGAGCTGTTTTTT.